This T cell receptor (beta chain) came from a study of T cells after yellow fever vaccination. They built TCR cDNA with 5'RACE template switching, a step that put in a universal primer site and UMIs. TCRdb used MiXCR to reprocess the 5' RACE reads, holding one entry per CDR3 protein. The data contain roughly 120,000 distinct CDR3 sequences, around 7.4% of them singletons. The V gene's germline CDR1 is SGHTA and CDR2 FQGNSA. There are 14 residues in the CDR3. Trimming at V came to 5 bases and at J to 5 bases, leaving 8 bases not matched to a gene. This clonotype was detected a few times. The receptor comes from a man aged 18 to 29 who received the YFV17D yellow fever vaccine. The sequences come from CD4+ T cells sorted from PBMCs, collected less than 11 days after the first yellow fever vaccination. The chain couples TRBV7-2 to TRBJ2-5, with 7 positions matching TRBD1. This CDR3 reads CASSRRQGRETQYF. CDR3 nucleotides: TGTGCCAGCAGCCGCCGACAGGGCCGGGAGACCCAGTACTTC. Looking up the rest from reference TRBV7-2 and TRBJ2-5 gives the full variable domain: GAGVSQSPSNKVTEKGKDVELRCDPISGHTALYWYRQSLGQGLEFLIYFQGNSAPDKSGLPSDRFSAERTGGSVSTLTIQRTQQEDSAVYLCASSRRQGRETQYFGPGTRLLVL.